This is a list of T cell receptor beta chains from one sample in a study of blood T cells in healthy people across ages. TCRdb called the 5' RACE reads again in MiXCR, with one record for every CDR3 protein. Of about 1 million distinct CDR3 sequences detected, roughly 45% appear once; the ten largest clones hold under 20%. Sequencing was done on a sample of blood. Every receptor here comes from a woman in her sixties or seventies in good health. CDR3s include the opening cysteine and the closing phenylalanine or tryptophan. A D gene is named only where the DNA matches it firmly. Clone size is stated in some rows and not others, as once, few, many or a class when expanded.

d_call	clone_size	v_call	j_call	cdr3_nt	cdr3_aa
TRBD2	few	TRBV12-3/TRBV12-4	TRBJ2-7	TGTGCCAGCAGTCGGGGCGGCAGCGGGGTGGACTACAATGAGCAGTACTTC	CASSRGGSGVDYNEQYF
TRBD2	NA	TRBV5-1	TRBJ2-7	TGCGCCAGCAGCACAGGGACTAGCGCTCCCTCCTACGAGCAGTACTTC	CASSTGTSAPSYEQYF
TRBD2	NA	TRBV20-1	TRBJ2-1	TGCAGTGCTAGACCGGGAGGGAGCGGGAGTAATGAGCAGTTCTTC	CSARPGGSGSNEQFF
NA	NA	TRBV7-3	TRBJ1-1	TGTGCCAGCAGCTCAAGTTGGTACACTGAAGCTTTCTTT	CASSSSWYTEAFF
NA	NA	TRBV6-6	TRBJ1-1	TGTGCCAGCAGTTACCGCGGGAGTATGACTGAAGCTTTCTTT	CASSYRGSMTEAFF
NA	once	TRBV14	TRBJ2-3	TGTGCCAGCAGCCAAGAGAGAGTGCGGGGATCGACGCAGTATTTT	CASSQERVRGSTQYF
TRBD1	NA	TRBV20-1	TRBJ2-7	TGCAGTGCTTATCGGACAGGGAAGATCCACGAGCAGTACTTC	CSAYRTGKIHEQYF
TRBD2	NA	TRBV20-1	TRBJ2-7	TGCAGTGCCAGAGATCAACGACTAGCGGGATCTTCAGCCCCTTTGGATGAGCAGTACTTC	CSARDQRLAGSSAPLDEQYF
TRBD2	few	TRBV4-1	TRBJ2-1	TGCGCCAGCAGCCGACTAACGACTAGCGGGGGGGGCAATGAGCAGTTCTTC	CASSRLTTSGGGNEQFF
NA	NA	TRBV28	TRBJ2-5	TGTGCCAGCACCCCTGCCGGGGATCACCAAGAGACCCAGTACTTC	CASTPAGDHQETQYF
TRBD1	few	TRBV29-1	TRBJ2-3	TGCAGCGTTGATCACAGGGGGCGCCCAGATACGCAGTATTTT	CSVDHRGRPDTQYF
TRBD2	NA	TRBV27	TRBJ2-3	TGTGTCAGCAGTCCCGCGGGACTAGCGGGAGGAGGAGATACGCAGTATTTT	CVSSPAGLAGGGDTQYF
TRBD2	NA	TRBV15	TRBJ2-1	TGTGCCACCAGCCCCATCGGCGGGAGGGAGTCCTACAATGAGCAGTTCTTC	CATSPIGGRESYNEQFF
NA	NA	TRBV6-1	TRBJ2-7	TGTGCCAGCAGTGACATGTTCGAGCAGTACTTC	CASSDMFEQYF
NA	few	TRBV2	TRBJ2-7	TGTGCCAGCAGTGAAGCTAGGGGCCTCGGGGGACACGAGCAGTACTTC	CASSEARGLGGHEQYF
NA	NA	TRBV20-1	TRBJ2-7	TGCAGTTGGACTCAGTCCTACAATGAGCAGTACTTC	CSWTQSYNEQYF
NA	few	TRBV5-1	TRBJ2-1	TGCGCCAGCAGCTTGGGTCTAGCGACTGTGGGCAATGAGCAGTTCTTC	CASSLGLATVGNEQFF
NA	NA	TRBV30	TRBJ2-1	TGTGCCTGGATCGGGCGGGACACCTACAATGAGCAGTTCTTC	CAWIGRDTYNEQFF
NA	few	TRBV6-2/TRBV6-3	TRBJ2-1	TGTGCCAGCAGTTACGAGGGCCGGAGCTCCTACAATGAGCAGTTCTTC	CASSYEGRSSYNEQFF
NA	once	TRBV6-1	TRBJ1-6	TGTGCCAGCAGTGAACTCCCGGCAGTGAGGGGATCACCCCTCCACTTT	CASSELPAVRGSPLHF
NA	few	TRBV10-3	TRBJ1-1	TGTGCCATCAGTGAGGGTAGGCCTGAAGCTTTCTTT	CAISEGRPEAFF
TRBD2	NA	TRBV27	TRBJ2-7	TGTGCCAGCAGTCGGGCTAGCGGTAGCTCCTACGAGCAGTACTTC	CASSRASGSSYEQYF
NA	NA	TRBV20-1	TRBJ2-7	TGCAGTGCAAGCCCGGTTTGGGACAATGAGCAGTACTTC	CSASPVWDNEQYF
NA	few	TRBV7-8	TRBJ2-1	TGTGCCAGCAGCTTAGTAGGGAACTCCTACAATGAGCAGTTCTTC	CASSLVGNSYNEQFF
NA	NA	TRBV7-9	TRBJ2-5	TGTGCCAGCAGCTTACCGGGACCCCGGGGAGAGACCCAGTACTTC	CASSLPGPRGETQYF
TRBD2	few	TRBV5-1	TRBJ2-7	TGCGCCAGCAGCTTGGCCGGATATAGCGGGATAAGTGAGCAGTACTTC	CASSLAGYSGISEQYF
TRBD1	NA	TRBV29-1	TRBJ1-2	TGCAGCGTAGGAGGACAGGGAGGTGGCTATGGCTACACCTTC	CSVGGQGGGYGYTF
NA	NA	TRBV21-1	TRBJ2-4	TGTGCCAGCAGCAAAGTAAGGACTAGCAGCAAGGGGGAGCAGTACTTC	CASSKVRTSSKGEQYF
NA	NA	TRBV5-1	TRBJ2-5	TGCGCCAGCAGCTTGGAGCGTCTAGAGCGGGAGACCCAGTACTTC	CASSLERLERETQYF
NA	few	TRBV29-1	TRBJ1-2	TGCAGCGTTGGATCGGGGATACATGGCTACACCTTC	CSVGSGIHGYTF
TRBD2	NA	TRBV10-3	TRBJ2-7	TGTGCCATCCGGGGGACTAGCGGGATGGGCTACGAGCAGTACTTC	CAIRGTSGMGYEQYF
NA	NA	TRBV29-1	TRBJ2-6	TGCAGCGCACTGGCGGGATCCGGGGCCAACGTCCTGACTTTC	CSALAGSGANVLTF
TRBD1	NA	TRBV6-1	TRBJ1-6	TGTGCCAGCAGACCGGACAGGGTCTCCTATAATTCACCCCTCCACTTT	CASRPDRVSYNSPLHF
TRBD2	few	TRBV10-3	TRBJ2-1	TGTGCCATAACTAGCGGGAGCTCCTACAATGAGCAGTTCTTC	CAITSGSSYNEQFF
NA	NA	TRBV12-3/TRBV12-4	TRBJ2-3	TGTGCCAGCAGTTCCCGAGGGTATACGCAGTATTTT	CASSSRGYTQYF
TRBD1	few	TRBV12-5	TRBJ2-3	TGTGCTAGTGGTTTGGTGGGACAGGAGATCACAGATACGCAGTATTTT	CASGLVGQEITDTQYF
TRBD1	NA	TRBV4-1	TRBJ2-3	TGCGCCAGCAGCCAAGATCTTCTTATGGCCAGGGGGATCACAGATACGCAGTATTTT	CASSQDLLMARGITDTQYF